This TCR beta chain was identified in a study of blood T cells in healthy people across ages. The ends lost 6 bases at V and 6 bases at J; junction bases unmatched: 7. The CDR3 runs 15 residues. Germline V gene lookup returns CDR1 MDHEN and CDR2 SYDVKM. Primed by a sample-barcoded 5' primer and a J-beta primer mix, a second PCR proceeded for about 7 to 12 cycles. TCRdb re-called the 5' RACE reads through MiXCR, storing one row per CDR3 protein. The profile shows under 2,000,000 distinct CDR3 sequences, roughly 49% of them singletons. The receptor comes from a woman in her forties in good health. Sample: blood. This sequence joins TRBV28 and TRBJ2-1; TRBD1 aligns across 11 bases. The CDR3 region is CASRLDRGRFNEQFF. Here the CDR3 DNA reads TGTGCCAGCAGGTTGGACAGGGGGCGCTTCAATGAGCAGTTCTTC.